This is a list of T cell receptor beta chains from one sample in a study of blood T cell repertoires in COVID-19. The repertoire was sequenced with immunoSEQ multiplex PCR; TCRdb's copy has only in-frame clones and lacks some. Found here are almost 55,000 clones, over 75% of them singletons; the top ten hold over 25%. Sequencing input: peripheral blood. The receptors shown here come from a human donor in a cohort sampled during active COVID-19. Both conserved end residues are part of each CDR3.

length	J	V	CDR3
15	TRBJ1-2	TRBV24-1	CATSDSTTGYGGYTF
14	TRBJ1-6	TRBV6-6	CASATGDSNSPLHF
18	TRBJ2-7	TRBV2	CASSERGSGGPNSYEQYF
14	TRBJ2-5	TRBV25-1	CASSARTGVETQYF
15	TRBJ2-5	TRBV7-2	CASSLVPSGAETQYF
15	TRBJ2-1	TRBV5-1	CASSIQEPSYNEQFF
13	TRBJ1-1	TRBV18	CASSPQDRHEAFF
17	TRBJ2-7	TRBV4-1	CASSFRDSPGSSYEQYF
15	TRBJ2-7	TRBV5-6	CASSFRGQGLYEQYF
16	TRBJ2-7	TRBV6-1	CASSEQVAGLSYEQYF
15	TRBJ2-1	TRBV15	CATSKAPRGPNEQFF
13	TRBJ1-4	TRBV6-6	CASRGQGIEKLFF
15	TRBJ2-1	TRBV11-3	CASSADRRIYNEQFF
14	TRBJ2-5	TRBV10-2	CASRTGQSGETQYF
13	TRBJ2-3	TRBV6-5	CASRPGATDTQYF
13	TRBJ1-2	TRBV27	CASSLYENYGYTF
14	TRBJ1-2	TRBV28	CASSLPGRNYGYTF
12	TRBJ2-1	TRBV2	CASSEGTGKQFF
15	TRBJ1-4	TRBV6-1	CASSDRTGGNEKLFF
15	TRBJ2-7	TRBV7-9	CASSSPGTGYYEQYF
14	TRBJ2-5	TRBV5-1	CASSWVGTKETQYF
14	TRBJ2-5	TRBV5-1	CASSPGGSQETQYF